This is a list of T cell receptor beta chains from one sample in a study of blood T cell repertoires in COVID-19. Clones were sequenced by immunoSEQ multiplex PCR, and TCRdb holds only the in-frame ones, with some missing. The sample holds over 300,000 clones, around nine tenths seen once. Sequenced input: PBMCs or T cells enriched from blood (not recorded which). The source of these receptors is a woman aged 30 to 39 who had recovered from COVID-19. CDR3s include the opening cysteine and the closing phenylalanine or tryptophan. Each record gives: V gene, J gene, clone size, D gene, CDR3 DNA, CDR3 protein. The D gene is left open where the match is weak. Size tells how often a clone was seen (once, few, many) or the class of an expanded clone, and some rows leave it out.

TRBV4-2,TRBJ1-1,NA,TRBD1,TGTGCCAGCAGCCAAGGGGCCACAGGGGGAATTAGGGGCACTGAAGCTTTCTTT,CASSQGATGGIRGTEAFF
TRBV7-2,TRBJ2-1,NA,NA,TGTGCCAGCAGCTTACTCCGGATCCGCATGGCGGGTGAGCAGTTCTTC,CASSLLRIRMAGEQFF
TRBV20-1,TRBJ2-3,NA,NA,TGCAGTGCGGCCCCAGAAGATACGCAGTATTTT,CSAAPEDTQYF
TRBV2,TRBJ1-1,NA,NA,TGTGCCAGCAGTGAACGGGAAACTGAAGCTTTCTTT,CASSERETEAFF
TRBV9,TRBJ1-1,few,NA,TGTGCCAGCAGCGTAGGGGCCGGCACTGAAGCTTTCTTT,CASSVGAGTEAFF
TRBV30,TRBJ2-7,NA,NA,TGTGCCTGGAGTGTACTCTACGAGCAGTACTTC,CAWSVLYEQYF
TRBV6-6,TRBJ1-1,NA,TRBD1,TGTGCCAGCAGTTACCCTACAGGGGGCACTGAAGCTTTCTTT,CASSYPTGGTEAFF
TRBV27,TRBJ1-1,NA,TRBD1,TGTGCCAGCAGTGAACTCGGGACAGGGAGAACTGAAGCTTTCTTT,CASSELGTGRTEAFF
TRBV29-1,TRBJ1-1,NA,NA,TGCAGCGTTGTTCCGGGGGAGCCCGAAGCTTTCTTT,CSVVPGEPEAFF
TRBV7-9,TRBJ1-1,NA,NA,TGTGCCAGCAGCTTAGTTGCGTTGTCCGGCACTGAAGCTTTCTTT,CASSLVALSGTEAFF
TRBV3-1/TRBV3-2,TRBJ1-2,NA,NA,TGTGCCAGCAGCCAAGGCCAACAGATGCGCGGCTACACCTTC,CASSQGQQMRGYTF
TRBV5-1,TRBJ1-6,NA,NA,TGCGCCAGCAGCTTGGAAGGGGACTCCGACTCACCCCTCCACTTT,CASSLEGDSDSPLHF
TRBV5-5,TRBJ2-5,NA,TRBD1,TGTGCCAGCAGGGCAACAGGGGGCGGCTGGGAGACCCAGTACTTC,CASRATGGGWETQYF
TRBV30,TRBJ2-7,NA,TRBD2,TGTGCCTGGAGTCCCGCAGGTAGCGGGCGGCAGTACTTC,CAWSPAGSGRQYF
TRBV3-1/TRBV3-2,TRBJ2-3,NA,TRBD2,TGTGCCAGCAGCCAACTGGGCGTGGGCGGGGGGTCAGATACGCAGTATTTT,CASSQLGVGGGSDTQYF
TRBV19,TRBJ1-5,few,NA,TGTGCCAGTAGTATCCGGGAGGACCAGCCCCAGCATTTT,CASSIREDQPQHF
TRBV14,TRBJ2-1,NA,NA,TGTGCCAGCAGCCCACATAAGACTGCCCTACAGTTCTTC,CASSPHKTALQFF
TRBV4-3,TRBJ2-2,NA,NA,TGCGCCAGCAGCCAACTTACCGGGGAGCTGTTTTTT,CASSQLTGELFF
TRBV6-6,TRBJ1-2,NA,TRBD1,TGTGCCAGCAGCCCGACAGGGGAAACCTATGGCTACACCTTC,CASSPTGETYGYTF
TRBV29-1,TRBJ1-1,NA,NA,TGCAGCGTGGGACGGGAGATGAACACTGAAGCTTTCTTT,CSVGREMNTEAFF
TRBV20-1,TRBJ2-3,few,TRBD2,TGCAGTGCTAGTTCCCTGGGAGGGCCTAGCACAGATACGCAGTATTTT,CSASSLGGPSTDTQYF
TRBV5-4,TRBJ1-2,NA,NA,TGTGCCAGCAGCGGAGGGAGTTCGGGATTATATGGCTACACCTTC,CASSGGSSGLYGYTF
TRBV19,TRBJ1-6,NA,TRBD1,TGTGCCAGTAGTATAGGGGCAGGGGGGAGTTCACCCCTCCACTTT,CASSIGAGGSSPLHF
TRBV19,TRBJ1-2,NA,TRBD1,TGTGCCAGTAGGGTGACAGGGACCTATGGCTACACCTTC,CASRVTGTYGYTF
TRBV30,TRBJ1-1,NA,NA,TGTGCCTGGGGATATCCCGACAGATTGAACACTGAAGCTTTCTTT,CAWGYPDRLNTEAFF
TRBV30,TRBJ1-3,NA,NA,TGTGCCTGGAGTGTACAGGGCTCTGGAAACACCATATATTTT,CAWSVQGSGNTIYF
TRBV19,TRBJ1-2,NA,NA,TGTGCCAGTAGTATACTACCAGAATCGGGTGGCTACACCTTC,CASSILPESGGYTF
TRBV4-1,TRBJ1-6,NA,NA,TGCGCCAGCAGCCTCCCCAGCGCCCCAAATTCACCCCTCCACTTT,CASSLPSAPNSPLHF
TRBV6-5,TRBJ2-5,once,NA,TGTGCCAGCAAGGCACTAGCTCTTCGGGAGACCCAGTACTTC,CASKALALRETQYF
TRBV29-1,TRBJ2-3,NA,NA,TGCAGCGTTGAGCCCGTACAGGGTTGGGATACGCAGTATTTT,CSVEPVQGWDTQYF
TRBV7-9,TRBJ1-6,NA,NA,TGTGCCAGCAGCTTAGTGGTGGGGGCGAATTCACCCCTCCACTTT,CASSLVVGANSPLHF
TRBV10-3,TRBJ1-3,NA,NA,TGTGCCATCAGCTCCCGTGGGCCTGGAAACACCATATATTTT,CAISSRGPGNTIYF
TRBV7-5,TRBJ1-2,NA,NA,TGTGCCCGGCCGGGACAGTACTATGGCTACACCTTC,CARPGQYYGYTF
TRBV4-2,TRBJ1-6,NA,TRBD1,TGTGCCAGCAGCCAAGGGGACAGGAGTGGGGCAGTTGATTCACCCCTCCACTTT,CASSQGDRSGAVDSPLHF
TRBV4-1,TRBJ1-5,NA,NA,TGCGCCAGCAGCCAAGGGTCGACGGGGAATCAGCCCCAGCATTTT,CASSQGSTGNQPQHF
TRBV7-8,TRBJ2-1,NA,NA,TGTGCCAGCAGCTTAGCTCTCAGGGGACCCTACAATGAGCAGTTCTTC,CASSLALRGPYNEQFF
TRBV30,TRBJ1-4,NA,NA,TGTGCCTGGAGAGCGGGGGGACGGACCGAAAAACTGTTTTTT,CAWRAGGRTEKLFF
TRBV7-3,TRBJ2-1,NA,TRBD2,TGTGCCAGCAGCTTCGGGCTAGCGGAAAGCTCCTACAATGAGCAGTTCTTC,CASSFGLAESSYNEQFF
TRBV20-1,TRBJ2-5,NA,TRBD2,TGCAGTGCTAGTGTGGCGGGGGGCCAAGAGACCCAGTACTTC,CSASVAGGQETQYF
TRBV11-1,TRBJ2-1,NA,TRBD1,TGTGCCAGCAGCTCGGGACAGGGGGCGTACAATGAGCAGTTCTTC,CASSSGQGAYNEQFF
TRBV10-1,TRBJ2-7,NA,NA,TGCGCCAGCTCTTCAGGAGGGCCCGGGCGCGAGCAGTACTTC,CASSSGGPGREQYF
TRBV6-5,TRBJ1-2,NA,NA,TGTGCCAGCAGTTACTCGATCGGAGGTCTAAACTATGGCTACACCTTC,CASSYSIGGLNYGYTF
TRBV7-2,TRBJ1-3,NA,NA,TGTGCCAGCAGCCCGACGACAGGCGGGCGAAACACCATATATTTT,CASSPTTGGRNTIYF
TRBV30,TRBJ2-1,NA,NA,TGTGCCTGGAGTCGGGATACGGGGAGCCATGAGCAGTTCTTC,CAWSRDTGSHEQFF
TRBV5-4,TRBJ2-5,NA,TRBD2,TGTGCCAGCAGCTCCGGGACTAGCGGGGGAGAGACCCAGTACTTC,CASSSGTSGGETQYF